This TCR beta chain was sequenced during a study of blood T cell repertoires in COVID-19. Study-wide background: The origin of the acute and convalescent COVID-19 samples was the United States, Italy and Spain.

Original handling: Reference gene primer amplification gave nucleated cell count estimates. Clones were read by immunoSEQ multiplex PCR, and TCRdb kept only the in-frame ones, dropping some. V, J and clone size derive from that table, while D and trimming were established from the DNA sequence. The sample lists about 250,000 clones, around 83% occurring once. There are 17 residues in the CDR3. V lost 4 bases and J lost 5, with 21 bases in between. Germline CDR1 SGHRS, CDR2 YFSETQ. The sample holds a few counts of this clone. V usage is TRBV5-1 and J usage is TRBJ2-2, with a possible D match to TRBD1 (5 bases). The specimen was peripheral blood. The clonotype originates from a man at least 80 years old with acute or convalescent COVID-19. The CDR3 bases are TGCGCCAGCAGCACGGGCCGGGCAGGGATCGTAACCGGGGAGCTGTTTTTT. Translation gives CASSTGRAGIVTGELFF.